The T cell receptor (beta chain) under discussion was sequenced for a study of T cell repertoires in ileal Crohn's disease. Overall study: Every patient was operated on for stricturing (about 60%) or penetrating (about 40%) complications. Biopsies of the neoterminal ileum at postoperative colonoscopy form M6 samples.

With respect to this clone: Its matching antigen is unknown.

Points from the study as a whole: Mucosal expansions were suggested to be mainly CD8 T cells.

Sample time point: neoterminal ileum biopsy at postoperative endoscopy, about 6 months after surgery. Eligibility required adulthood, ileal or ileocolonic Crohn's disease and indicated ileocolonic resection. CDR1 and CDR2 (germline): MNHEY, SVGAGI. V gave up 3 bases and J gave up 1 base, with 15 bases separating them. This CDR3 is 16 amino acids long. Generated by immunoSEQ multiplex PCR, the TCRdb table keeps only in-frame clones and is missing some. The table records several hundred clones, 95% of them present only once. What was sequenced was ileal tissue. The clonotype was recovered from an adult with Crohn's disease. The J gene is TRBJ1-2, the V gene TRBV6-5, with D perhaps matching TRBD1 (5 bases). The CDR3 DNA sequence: TGTGCCAGCAGTTATTCCCCCACACAGGTTAACTATGGCTACACCTTC. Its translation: CASSYSPTQVNYGYTF.